This TCR beta chain was captured by sequencing in a study of radiotherapy plus CTLA-4 blockade in lung cancer. Patients had chemo-refractory metastatic non-small-cell lung cancer and received focal radiation plus CTLA-4 blockade that used ipilimumab. Study results and limitations: The authors reported that early blood T cell clone dynamics, with interferon-beta, best predicted response.

Germline-derived CDR1 and CDR2 are SEHNR and FQNEAQ (reference sequence). The CDR3 is made up of 14 amino acids. V dropped 1 base and J dropped 3 bases, with 7 bases sitting between them. Assay: immunoSEQ multiplex PCR; the TCRdb copy retains only in-frame clones and omits some. The repertoire holds roughly 50,000 clones, roughly 84% seen once, with around 3.2% in the top ten. Note on this clone: Its antigen remains unknown.

The clonotype comes from a human donor with non-small cell lung cancer who had a partial response to radiotherapy plus ipilimumab. The chain recombines TRBV7-9 with TRBJ1-3, with a tentative D call TRBD1 (6 bases). The sample was peripheral blood, taken from a patient treated with radiotherapy plus ipilimumab. This CDR3 reads CASSLDRVGNTIYF. The CDR3 nucleotides are TGTGCCAGCAGCTTAGACAGGGTTGGAAACACCATATATTTT. The full variable domain, its missing parts supplied by reference TRBV7-9 and TRBJ1-3, is DTGVSQNPRHKITKRGQNVTFRCDPISEHNRLYWYRQTLGQGPEFLTYFQNEAQLEKSRLLSDRFSAERPKGSFSTLEIQRTEQGDSAMYLCASSLDRVGNTIYFGEGSWLTVV.